A selection of T cell receptor beta chains follows, all from one sample in a study of blood T cell repertoires in COVID-19. TCRdb keeps only in-frame clones here, not all; method: immunoSEQ multiplex PCR. The table lists some 70,000 clones, over 60% of them singletons, with 14% to 15% in the top ten. The sequenced material came from peripheral blood. These receptor sequences come from a man in his fifties or sixties with COVID-19, enrolled during active disease. Both conserved end residues are part of each CDR3. The D gene is left open where the match is weak. Rows may omit the clone size; those that give it use once, few, many or a size class.

cdr3_aa	cdr3_nt	clone_size	v_call	j_call	d_call
CASSLSGQGGTDTQYF	TGCGCCAGCAGCTTGAGTGGGCAAGGCGGCACAGATACGCAGTATTTT	once	TRBV5-1	TRBJ2-3	.
CASSQGYGGGTQYF	TGTGCCAGCAGCCAAGGGTACGGAGGAGGTACGCAGTATTTT	.	TRBV3-1/TRBV3-2	TRBJ2-3	.
CASGLRQGVGNEQFF	TGTGCCAGCGGGCTAAGACAGGGGGTCGGCAATGAGCAGTTCTTC	.	TRBV2	TRBJ2-1	TRBD1
CASSVNIGVAVTDTQYF	TGCGCCAGCAGCGTAAACATCGGAGTAGCCGTCACAGATACGCAGTATTTT	.	TRBV5-1	TRBJ2-3	.
CASSAGSRPGELFF	TGTGCCAGCAGCGCGGGATCACGCCCCGGGGAGCTGTTTTTT	.	TRBV9	TRBJ2-2	.
CASSTGQAETQYF	TGTGCCAGCAGCACGGGACAGGCAGAGACCCAGTACTTC	.	TRBV5-6	TRBJ2-5	TRBD1
CAWSGMERKRGNTEAFF	TGTGCCTGGAGTGGAATGGAACGGAAAAGGGGGAACACTGAAGCTTTCTTT	.	TRBV30	TRBJ1-1	.
CSPEEEDTQYF	TGCAGTCCAGAGGAGGAAGATACGCAGTATTTT	once	TRBV20-1	TRBJ2-3	.
CASSSGLAGGSLEETQYF	TGTGCCAGCAGCTCGGGACTAGCGGGGGGGTCGTTGGAAGAGACCCAGTACTTC	.	TRBV7-3	TRBJ2-5	TRBD2
CASSAPTRGGYEQYF	TGTGCCAGCAGCGCCCCGACCAGGGGTGGATACGAGCAGTACTTC	.	TRBV25-1	TRBJ2-7	.